The rows below give T cell receptor beta chains drawn from one sample of a study of T cells after yellow fever vaccination. One entry per CDR3 protein, called by TCRdb with MiXCR from the 5' RACE reads. In the table there are approximately 600,000 distinct CDR3 sequences, 10% to 15% of which are singletons. Sequenced here: PBMCs, sampled on the day of the yellow fever booster vaccination. The receptor set was obtained from a man younger than 45 who received the YFV17D yellow fever vaccine. Both conserved end residues are part of each CDR3. A D gene is named only where the DNA matches it firmly. Clone size is given for some rows only: seen once, a few or many times, or a class if the clone is expanded.

>TRBJ2-3|-|TRBD2|TRBV5-4
CASSSYSGSRVDTQYF
TGTGCCAGCAGCAGCTATAGCGGGAGTAGGGTAGATACGCAGTATTTT
>TRBJ2-3|few|-|TRBV11-2
CASSKPHTDTQYF
TGTGCCAGCAGCAAGCCCCACACAGATACGCAGTATTTT
>TRBJ1-1|few|-|TRBV7-2
CASGEQMNTEAFF
TGTGCCAGTGGGGAACAGATGAACACTGAAGCTTTCTTT
>TRBJ2-5|-|-|TRBV19
CASNPGPQETQYF
TGTGCCAGTAACCCCGGTCCGCAAGAGACCCAGTACTTC
>TRBJ2-7|few|-|TRBV5-1
CASSLGARSNEQYF
TGCGCCAGCAGCTTGGGGGCTAGGAGCAACGAGCAGTACTTC
>TRBJ1-6|-|-|TRBV5-6
CASSEDSIRDSPLHF
TGTGCCAGCAGTGAGGACTCGATTCGGGATTCACCCCTCCACTTT
>TRBJ2-7|-|-|TRBV4-3
CASSQSADSLFHEQYF
TGCGCCAGCAGCCAGTCCGCGGACTCCCTCTTCCACGAGCAGTACTTC
>TRBJ1-2|-|TRBD1|TRBV29-1
CSVRGWRPGTGGGYGYTF
TGCAGCGTGAGGGGTTGGAGACCCGGGACAGGGGGCGGCTATGGCTACACCTTC
>TRBJ2-7|-|-|TRBV14
CASSQDYPRAYEQYF
TGTGCCAGCAGCCAAGATTATCCGCGGGCCTACGAGCAGTACTTC
>TRBJ2-3|-|TRBD2|TRBV7-6
CASSLGSGTTDTQYF
TGTGCCAGCAGCTTGGGGAGCGGGACCACAGATACGCAGTATTTT
>TRBJ2-7|few|-|TRBV5-1
CASSLVQPPRDEQYF
TGCGCCAGCAGCTTGGTTCAGCCGCCAAGGGACGAGCAGTACTTC
>TRBJ2-7|-|TRBD2|TRBV5-3
CARRKSGRPSYEQYF
TGTGCCAGAAGAAAGAGCGGGAGACCCTCCTACGAGCAGTACTTC
>TRBJ1-6|-|-|TRBV4-3
CASSQGSRAGHSPLHF
TGCGCCAGCAGCCAAGGATCAAGGGCAGGCCATTCACCCCTCCACTTT
>TRBJ2-1|-|TRBD2|TRBV5-1
CASSSIVAGHTGNEQFF
TGCGCCAGCAGCTCCATAGTAGCGGGACACACCGGAAATGAGCAGTTCTTC
>TRBJ2-3|few|-|TRBV6-4
CASSESGGVKQYF
TGTGCCAGCAGTGAGAGTGGTGGAGTCAAGCAGTATTTT
>TRBJ1-1|few|TRBD1|TRBV24-1
CATSDSRQGLTEAFF
TGTGCCACCAGTGATAGCAGACAGGGCCTCACTGAAGCTTTCTTT
>TRBJ2-2|few|TRBD2|TRBV11-2
CASSGTSGYGELFF
TGTGCCAGCAGCGGTACTAGCGGGTATGGGGAGCTGTTTTTT